The sequence of this TCR beta chain was determined in a study of blood T cell repertoires in COVID-19. TCRdb keeps only in-frame clones here, not all; method: immunoSEQ multiplex PCR. The table includes 35,000 to 55,000 clones, almost 90% detected once. This CDR3 spans 18 amino acids. The junction had 11 bases not matched to a gene; V was cut back by 5 bases and J by 0 bases. Germline V gene sequence: CDR1 KGHDR, CDR2 SFDVKD. The TCR was taken from a human donor in a cohort sampled during active COVID-19. The gene calls are TRBV24-1 and TRBJ1-2, with 10 positions matching TRBD1. Sequenced: peripheral blood. CDR3: CATSGSPGQGPTNYGYTF. The CDR3 DNA is TGTGCCACCAGTGGCTCTCCGGGACAGGGGCCCACTAACTATGGCTACACCTTC.